The present T cell receptor (beta chain) was sequenced within a study of blood T cells in healthy people across ages. The wider study: Capture by template switching was about one barcoded beta molecule per two T cells.

Sample-barcoded 5' priming and a J-beta primer mix drove a second PCR of 7 to 11 cycles. Through a template-switch adaptor with 12 random nucleotides, each cDNA molecule received a tag. TCRdb re-called the 5' RACE reads through MiXCR, storing one row per CDR3 protein. The sample carries fewer than 700,000 distinct CDR3 sequences, around half recorded once. Of note for this clonotype: Antigen specificity is unknown.

The donors, all healthy, were Caucasians living in Russia, aged 6 to 90. Study results and caveats: The study lacked donor CMV status, which possibly confounded expanded clonotype changes.

This CDR3 comprises 14 residues. In germline, CDR1 is MNHEY, CDR2 SMNVEV (reference sequence). The V gene lost 3 bases and the J gene lost 0 bases, with 6 bases spanning the gap. This sequence was found in an elderly man in good health. Material for sequencing was blood. V and J are TRBV27 and TRBJ2-1; the D is unclear. CDR3 sequence (DNA): TGTGCCAGCAGTTTTCTGGACTCCTACAATGAGCAGTTCTTC. It codes for CASSFLDSYNEQFF.